The 19 T cell receptor beta chains below all came from one sample that was sequenced in a study of T-cell reconstitution after alpha-beta-depleted transplantation in children. Preparation of the TCRbeta library was carried out with unique molecular identifiers. TCRdb re-analysed the PCR reads in MiXCR, keeping a single row per CDR3 protein. The table shows almost 500,000 distinct CDR3 sequences, with approximately 10% occurring only once. The starting material was PBMCs, obtained before TCRalphabeta/CD19-depleted stem cell transplant. The receptors originated from a child aged 2 to 10 with inherited bone marrow failure, due to receive a stem cell transplant.

This clonotype has more than one count but fewer than ten. CDR3 protein: CASSFRDLNTGELFF. The CDR3 DNA follows: TGTGCCAGCAGTTTTCGGGACTTGAACACCGGGGAGCTGTTTTTT. This chain joins TRBV2 and TRBJ2-2; D is perhaps TRBD2 (6 bases). Trimming took 5 bases from V and 1 from J, leaving 11 bases between them. The CDR3 runs 15 residues. Germline-derived CDR1 and CDR2 are SNHLY and FYNNEI.

The gene calls are TRBV20-1 and TRBJ2-6, with D tentatively TRBD1 or TRBD2 (5 bases each). Per the germline V gene, CDR1 is DFQATT and CDR2 is SNEGSKA (reference sequence). With 2 bases removed from V and 1 base from J, the gap between germline ends came to 6 bases. This CDR3 has 14 residues. This chain's CDR3 is CSARWGSGANVLTF. Here the CDR3 DNA reads TGCAGTGCTAGATGGGGGTCTGGGGCCAACGTCCTGACTTTC.

The rearrangement uses TRBV20-1 and TRBJ1-2; no definite D call. The germline V and J ends were trimmed by 6 bases and 5 bases, with 13 bases remaining between them. CDR3 length: 12 amino acids. Germline values: CDR1 DFQATT, CDR2 SNEGSKA (reference sequence). CDR3 DNA: TGCAGTGCGGGCCTATCCCTGTATGGCTACACCTTC. It encodes CSAGLSLYGYTF.

The rearrangement joins TRBV20-1 to TRBJ1-5; TRBD1 matches 7 bases. V dropped 0 bases and J dropped 7; count of bases not matched to a gene: 15. Germline-derived CDR1 and CDR2 are DFQATT and SNEGSKA (reference sequence). CDR3 length: 17 residues. The CDR3 DNA sequence: TGCAGTGCTAGAGATCCTGACAGGGCCTCATCGCGGCAGCCCCAGCATTTT. This gives the protein CSARDPDRASSRQPQHF.

This clonotype came up many times. V usage is TRBV7-6 and J usage is TRBJ2-3, with unresolved D. The CDR3 has 14 amino acids. Per germline, CDR1 SGHVS and CDR2 FNYEAQ. V was trimmed by 6 bases and J by 6 bases, leaving 16 bases between them. In DNA, the CDR3 is TGTGCCAGCAGTGGCGCACCCGAGTGGGATACGCAGTATTTT. This encodes CASSGAPEWDTQYF.

Ten or more counts support this clonotype. The chain employs TRBV6-1 and TRBJ2-7; D possibly matches TRBD1 or TRBD2 (5 bases each). The V end was cut by 6 bases, the J end by 6 bases, with 15 bases between. The germline V gene encodes CDR1 MNHNS and CDR2 SASEGT. The CDR3 is made up of 13 amino acids. The CDR3 reads CASRRPPGSEQYF. The CDR3 coding sequence is TGTGCCAGCAGGCGGCCACCAGGGAGCGAGCAGTACTTC.

This clonotype was recorded at least ten times. The rearrangement links TRBV27 to TRBJ2-7, with D possibly TRBD1 on 5 matching bases. The V gene lost 7 bases and the J gene lost 2 bases, with 15 bases spanning the gap. Germline CDR1 reads MNHEY; CDR2 reads SMNVEV (reference sequence). The CDR3 spans 14 residues. CDR3 bases: TGTGCCAGCAAGTTTATAGCAGGGCCCTACGAGCAGTACTTC. As protein: CASKFIAGPYEQYF.

This clonotype was counted many times. V is TRBV7-9 and J is TRBJ2-1; D might be TRBD2 (5 bases). The CDR3 consists of 14 residues. Germline V gene sequence: CDR1 SEHNR, CDR2 FQNEAQ (reference sequence). Trimming removed 4 bases from V and 6 bases from J, with 13 bases in between. Written as DNA, the CDR3 is TGTGCCAGCAGCTCGGACCGGGGTAGCAATGAGCAGTTCTTC. Protein product: CASSSDRGSNEQFF.

This clonotype was recorded at least ten times. This chain uses TRBV29-1 with TRBJ1-2; the D gene is possibly TRBD1 (6 bases). V was pared by 6 bases and J by 3 bases, with 11 bases between. CDR3 size: 12 residues. CDR1 is SQVTM, CDR2 ANQGSEA, per germline. The DNA for the CDR3 is TGCAGCGTGCCACAGGGTGACTATGGCTACACCTTC. This gives the protein CSVPQGDYGYTF.

The table lists this clonotype with many counts. The chain links TRBV12-3 or TRBV12-4 to TRBJ2-7; TRBD1 agrees at 7 bases. The CDR3 totals 13 residues. Trimming removed 5 bases from V and 3 bases from J; junction bases left unmatched: 4. The CDR3 region is CASSPRQGYEQYF. The CDR3 DNA sequence: TGTGCCAGCAGTCCTCGACAGGGCTACGAGCAGTACTTC.

At least ten counts were recorded for this clonotype. V usage is TRBV15 and J usage is TRBJ1-2, with TRBD1 matching 9 bases. The ends lost 7 bases at V and 3 bases at J; junction bases unmatched: 9. This CDR3 is built from 15 residues. The germline V gene encodes CDR1 LNHNV and CDR2 YYDKDF (reference sequence). For the CDR3, the DNA is TGTGCCACCATGGAGGACAGGGGAGGACACTATGGCTACACCTTC. The encoded protein is CATMEDRGGHYGYTF.

The sample holds a few counts of this clonotype. The V call is TRBV7-9, the J call TRBJ2-2; D is uncertain. The V end lost 2 bases, the J end lost 0 bases, and 10 bases lay between the germline ends. The CDR3 runs 16 residues. Germline V gene sequence: CDR1 SEHNR, CDR2 FQNEAQ (reference sequence). The CDR3: CASSLLSTANTGELFF. The CDR3 DNA follows: TGTGCCAGCAGCTTATTAAGCACCGCGAACACCGGGGAGCTGTTTTTT.

This clonotype has a count of ten or more. This rearrangement joins TRBV5-1 to TRBJ1-1; 7 bases are a match to TRBD1. The CDR3 is made up of 15 amino acids. Germline V CDR1 and CDR2: SGHRS, YFSETQ. The trim removed 2 bases at V and 3 bases at J, leaving 7 bases unmatched. Here the CDR3 reads CASSLMTGRDTEAFF. CDR3 DNA: TGCGCCAGCAGCTTAATGACAGGGAGGGACACTGAAGCTTTCTTT.

This clonotype was counted a few times. The chain joins TRBV10-2 to TRBJ2-2; D gene ambiguous. This CDR3 region has 14 residues. From germline, CDR1 is WSHSY and CDR2 SAAADI. The V end lost 2 bases, the J end lost 1 base, and 5 bases lay between the germline ends. The CDR3 region is CASSEPLNTGELFF. The DNA of the CDR3 is TGCGCCAGCAGTGAGCCTTTGAACACCGGGGAGCTGTTTTTT.

This clonotype was observed a few times. The chain joins TRBV5-1 to TRBJ2-4, with TRBD1 as a possible D gene (5 bases). CDR1 and CDR2 (germline): SGHRS, YFSETQ. The germline V and J ends were trimmed by 4 bases and 0 bases, with 11 bases remaining between them. The CDR3 is made up of 15 amino acids. The CDR3 bases are TGCGCCAGCAGCCCCAGGGTCACAGCCAAAAACATTCAGTACTTC. It yields the protein CASSPRVTAKNIQYF.

The V and J genes are TRBV29-1 and TRBJ2-3; TRBD2 aligns across 8 bases. V shed 5 bases and J 6 bases; nucleotides not matched to a gene: 13. CDR3 length: 15 amino acids. The V gene's germline CDR1 is SQVTM and CDR2 ANQGSEA. DNA of the CDR3: TGCAGCGTTATAACCGTAGCGGGGCAGCGGGATACGCAGTATTTT. Its translation is CSVITVAGQRDTQYF.

This clonotype was recorded at least ten times. The chain carries TRBV12-3 or TRBV12-4 and TRBJ1-2; maybe TRBD1 (6 bases). With 10 bases removed from V and 13 bases from J, the gap between germline ends came to 22 bases. The CDR3 totals 12 residues. CDR3 sequence: CATILQGLKPTF. The CDR3 nucleotides read TGTGCCACTATACTACAGGGCCTCAAACCCACCTTC.

This clonotype was counted many times. The chain is built from TRBV9 and TRBJ1-3; weak D call: TRBD1 (6 bases). CDR1 is SGDLS and CDR2 is YYNGEE in the germline V gene. V dropped 3 bases and J dropped 5 bases, with 21 bases sitting between them. CDR3 length equals 17 residues. The CDR3: CASSANPTRDTRNTIYF. The CDR3 region has the DNA TGTGCCAGCAGCGCTAACCCGACCAGGGACACCCGAAACACCATATATTTT.

About this clonotype itself: A single base separates this from a much larger clone, so it may be a read error. The CDR3 loop is CASSEGAAYEQYF. For the CDR3, the DNA is TGCGCCAGCAGCGAGGGGGCGGCCTACGAGCAGTACTTC. The rearrangement uses TRBV4-3 and TRBJ2-7; 7 bases are a match to TRBD1. CDR3 size: 13 residues. Germline CDR1 reads LGHNA; CDR2 reads YSLEER. Trimming removed 5 bases from V and 2 bases from J; junction bases left unmatched: 3.